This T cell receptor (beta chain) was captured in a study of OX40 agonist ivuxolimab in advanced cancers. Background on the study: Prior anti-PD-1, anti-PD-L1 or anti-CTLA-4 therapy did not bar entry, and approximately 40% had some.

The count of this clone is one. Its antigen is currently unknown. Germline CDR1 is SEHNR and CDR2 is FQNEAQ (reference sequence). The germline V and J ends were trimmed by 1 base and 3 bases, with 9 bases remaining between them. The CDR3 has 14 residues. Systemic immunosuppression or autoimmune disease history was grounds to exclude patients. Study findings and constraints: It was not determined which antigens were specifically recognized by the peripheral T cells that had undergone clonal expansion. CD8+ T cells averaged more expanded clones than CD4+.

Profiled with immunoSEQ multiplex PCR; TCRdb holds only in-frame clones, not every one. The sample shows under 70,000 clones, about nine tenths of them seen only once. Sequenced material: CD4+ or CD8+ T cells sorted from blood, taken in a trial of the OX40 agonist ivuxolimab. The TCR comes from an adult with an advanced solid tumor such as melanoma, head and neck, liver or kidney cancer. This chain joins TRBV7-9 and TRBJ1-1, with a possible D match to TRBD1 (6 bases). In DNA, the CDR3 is TGTGCCAGCAGCTTAGTAGGGGGATACACTGAAGCTTTCTTT. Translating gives CASSLVGGYTEAFF.